Reported below is one T cell receptor beta chain. Antigen: not known. This entry comes from a study of beta chain features in type 1 diabetes. Overall study findings and caveats: TCRB CDR3s were moderately but significantly shorter in Type 1 diabetes patients in all four CD4+ subsets.

What was sequenced were expressed TCRB transcripts, since all of the isolated RNA had been reverse transcribed. Here immunoSEQ multiplex PCR was the method, and the copy in TCRdb shows in-frame clones only, minus some. Here the sample spans some 290,000 clones, roughly an eighth being singletons. The sequenced material came from naive CD4+ T cells from blood. This clonotype originated in a man aged 25-45 years with type 1 diabetes.

The CDR3 region has the DNA TGTGCCAGCAGCTTCCAACGATCGGGGTATAGCAATCAGCCCCAGCATTTT. Translated, it gives CASSFQRSGYSNQPQHF. The genes are TRBV7-2 and TRBJ1-5; D is unresolved. CDR1 is SGHTA, CDR2 FQGNSA, per germline. Trimming removed 3 bases from V and 0 bases from J, with 15 bases in between. The CDR3 runs 17 residues. The entire variable domain, with the rest obtained from reference TRBV7-2 and TRBJ1-5, is as follows: GAGVSQSPSNKVTEKGKDVELRCDPISGHTALYWYRQSLGQGLEFLIYFQGNSAPDKSGLPSDRFSAERTGGSVSTLTIQRTQQEDSAVYLCASSFQRSGYSNQPQHFGDGTRLSIL.